The following is a T cell receptor beta chain sequence with its context. Antigen: not known. The sample comes from a study of OX40 agonist ivuxolimab in advanced cancers. The length of the CDR3 is 15 residues. V lost 5 bases, J lost 2 bases, and 12 bases lay in between. Germline CDR1 and CDR2: LNHDA and SQIVND (reference sequence). Overall study findings and caveats: Patients who responded partially at 0.1-3.0 mg/kg showed clonal expansion ranking among the lowest.

Assay: immunoSEQ multiplex PCR; the TCRdb copy retains only in-frame clones and omits some. The sample carries about 82,000 clones, more than 75% recorded once. This chain joins TRBV19 and TRBJ1-4; D not certain. The material was CD4+ or CD8+ T cells sorted from blood, obtained in a trial of the OX40 agonist ivuxolimab. This TCR derives from an adult with an advanced solid tumor such as melanoma, head and neck, liver or kidney cancer. CDR3 nucleotides: TGTGCCAGTAGTTCCGGGAGAGGGACTAATGAAAAACTGTTTTTT. It is translated as CASSSGRGTNEKLFF.